This is a list of T cell receptor beta chains from one sample in a study of OX40 agonist ivuxolimab in advanced cancers. Assay used: immunoSEQ multiplex PCR; TCRdb lists only in-frame clones, some missing. The data show some 94,000 clones, approximately 92% seen once. The material was CD4+ or CD8+ T cells sorted from blood, obtained in a trial of the OX40 agonist ivuxolimab. The receptor set was obtained from an adult with an advanced solid tumor such as melanoma, head and neck, liver or kidney cancer. Each CDR3 is given with its conserved first and last residue. The D gene is left open where the match is weak. A clone size is listed for some rows: how often the clone was seen (once, few, many), or a class if it is expanded.

j_call clone_size d_call v_call cdr3_aa cdr3_nt
TRBJ1-2 NA TRBD1 TRBV19 CASSGQENYGYTF TGTGCCAGTAGCGGACAGGAAAACTATGGCTACACCTTC
TRBJ1-4 NA TRBD1 TRBV27 CASTSGQNEKLFF TGTGCCAGCACTTCGGGACAGAATGAAAAACTGTTTTTT
TRBJ2-7 NA NA TRBV5-5 CASSLEQRSYEQYF TGTGCCAGCAGCTTGGAACAGCGATCCTACGAGCAGTACTTC
TRBJ2-5 NA NA TRBV27 CASSLRGGAGETQYF TGTGCCAGCAGTTTAAGAGGCGGAGCTGGGGAGACCCAGTACTTC
TRBJ1-1 NA NA TRBV11-3 CASSLRPNTEAFF TGTGCCAGCAGCTTACGGCCGAACACTGAAGCTTTCTTT
TRBJ1-1 NA NA TRBV5-4 CASSLDRDGYTEAFF TGTGCCAGCAGCTTGGACCGGGACGGATACACTGAAGCTTTCTTT
TRBJ1-4 NA NA TRBV7-2 CASSLGRGGTNEKLFF TGTGCCAGCAGCTTAGGGCGGGGAGGCACTAATGAAAAACTGTTTTTT
TRBJ2-7 NA NA TRBV5-4 CASSLEGSEQYF TGTGCCAGCAGCTTGGAGGGGAGCGAGCAGTACTTC
TRBJ2-3 NA NA TRBV19 CASSIRRVSTDTQYF TGTGCCAGTAGTATACGTAGAGTGAGCACAGATACGCAGTATTTT
TRBJ2-1 NA NA TRBV18 CASSPMGFSYNEQFF TGTGCCAGCTCACCAATGGGATTCTCCTACAATGAGCAGTTCTTC
TRBJ1-5 NA NA TRBV27 CASKVQPFSNQPQHF TGTGCCAGCAAGGTGCAGCCTTTTAGCAATCAGCCCCAGCATTTT
TRBJ2-7 NA TRBD1 TRBV20-1 CSAGQGLEQYF TGCAGTGCTGGACAGGGCTTAGAGCAGTACTTC
TRBJ1-2 NA NA TRBV30 CAWRQLIYGYTF TGTGCCTGGAGACAGTTAATATATGGCTACACCTTC
TRBJ2-7 few NA TRBV6-9 CASSYSWTTLSYEQYF TGTGCCAGCAGTTATTCATGGACTACCCTTTCCTACGAGCAGTACTTC
TRBJ1-2 NA NA TRBV5-6 CASSSEDGYTF TGTGCCAGCAGCTCCGAGGATGGCTACACCTTC
TRBJ2-7 once TRBD1 TRBV7-8 CASSLGTGHEQYF TGTGCCAGCAGCTTAGGGACAGGCCACGAGCAGTACTTC
TRBJ2-5 NA NA TRBV4-1 CASSQEETQYF TGCGCCAGCAGCCAAGAAGAGACCCAGTACTTC
TRBJ2-1 NA NA TRBV5-1 CASSLAGANNEQFF TGCGCCAGCAGCTTGGCAGGGGCCAACAATGAGCAGTTCTTC
TRBJ2-7 once TRBD1 TRBV7-9 CASSRDREIYEQYF TGTGCCAGCAGCCGGGACAGGGAGATATACGAGCAGTACTTC
TRBJ2-7 NA NA TRBV27 CASSLASSYEQYF TGTGCCAGCAGTCTGGCCTCCTCCTACGAGCAGTACTTC
TRBJ2-7 NA TRBD2 TRBV7-8 CASTQGSGGAYEQYF TGTGCCAGCACCCAGGGGAGCGGGGGGGCTTACGAGCAGTACTTC
TRBJ2-1 once TRBD2 TRBV11-2 CASSFERGGDEQFF TGTGCCAGCAGCTTTGAGCGGGGGGGAGATGAGCAGTTCTTC
TRBJ2-4 NA NA TRBV25-1 CASSEFDLNIQYF TGTGCCAGCAGTGAATTTGACCTAAACATTCAGTACTTC
TRBJ2-7 NA NA TRBV11-2 CASSPPGHMAVEQYF TGTGCCAGCAGCCCGCCGGGGCATATGGCCGTCGAGCAGTACTTC
TRBJ1-4 NA NA TRBV27 CASSLGYGEEKLFF TGTGCCAGCAGCCTAGGATACGGGGAGGAAAAACTGTTTTTT
TRBJ2-7 NA TRBD2 TRBV7-9 CASSETSGEDYEQYF TGTGCCAGCAGCGAGACTAGCGGAGAAGATTACGAGCAGTACTTC
TRBJ1-1 NA TRBD1 TRBV5-1 CASDQGTARLNTEAFF TGCGCCAGCGACCAAGGGACAGCCCGTTTGAACACTGAAGCTTTCTTT
TRBJ2-3 NA NA TRBV19 CASSSPGHGFGRTDTQYF TGTGCCAGTAGTTCCCCCGGGCATGGCTTCGGCCGCACAGATACGCAGTATTTT
TRBJ2-7 NA NA TRBV5-6 CASSLASYEQYF TGTGCCAGCAGCTTGGCATCGTACGAGCAGTACTTC
TRBJ2-1 NA TRBD2 TRBV4-1 CASSPELTSGDYNEQFF TGCGCCAGCAGCCCAGAGCTGACTAGCGGAGACTACAATGAGCAGTTCTTC
TRBJ2-5 NA TRBD2 TRBV4-1 CASSQETGRGGETQYF TGCGCCAGCAGCCAAGAGACGGGACGGGGGGGTGAGACCCAGTACTTC
TRBJ2-1 NA NA TRBV21-1 CASSLSGGEGKAYNEQFF TGTGCCAGCAGCCTCAGTGGGGGGGAAGGTAAGGCCTACAATGAGCAGTTCTTC
TRBJ2-2 NA TRBD1 TRBV2 CASMGQDNTGELFF TGTGCCAGCATGGGACAGGACAACACCGGGGAGCTGTTTTTT
TRBJ1-3 NA NA TRBV6-1 CASSGNTLGTGNTIYF TGTGCCAGCAGTGGGAACACCCTTGGCACTGGAAACACCATATATTTT
TRBJ2-1 once NA TRBV13 CASSPRAGRGNEQFF TGTGCCAGCAGCCCTCGGGCAGGGCGAGGGAATGAGCAGTTCTTC
TRBJ2-1 NA NA TRBV2 CASSDSLGNEQFF TGTGCCAGCAGTGACTCTTTAGGTAATGAGCAGTTCTTC
TRBJ1-2 NA TRBD1 TRBV29-1 CSVEGRQGARGYTF TGCAGCGTTGAAGGGAGACAGGGGGCAAGGGGCTACACCTTC
TRBJ2-7 NA TRBD1 TRBV7-2 CASSSRQGWPYEQYF TGTGCCAGCAGCTCCAGACAGGGTTGGCCCTACGAGCAGTACTTC
TRBJ1-2 NA TRBD1 TRBV29-1 CSVPTETGEYYGYTF TGCAGCGTACCCACCGAGACAGGGGAGTATTATGGCTACACCTTC
TRBJ2-5 NA TRBD2 TRBV5-1 CASTPPGLQETQYF TGCGCCAGCACCCCCCCGGGACTACAAGAGACCCAGTACTTC
TRBJ1-4 NA NA TRBV15 CATSAGYATNEKLFF TGTGCCACCAGTGCCGGGTATGCAACTAATGAAAAACTGTTTTTT
TRBJ2-5 once NA TRBV7-5 CARSQETAGSLETQYF TGTGCCAGAAGCCAAGAAACAGCGGGGAGTCTCGAGACCCAGTACTTC
TRBJ1-1 NA TRBD1 TRBV6-1 CASSGGRGRDTEAFF TGTGCCAGCAGTGGGGGCAGGGGGCGAGATACTGAAGCTTTCTTT
TRBJ2-7 NA NA TRBV6-5 CASSPRVEGMQYF TGTGCCAGCAGTCCCCGTGTTGAGGGCATGCAGTACTTC